A single sample is the source of the 18 T cell receptor beta chains below, sequenced in a study of control samples from healthy donors and cancer patients. Generated by immunoSEQ multiplex PCR, the TCRdb table keeps only in-frame clones and is missing some. There are approximately 190,000 clones in the sample, with around 2% held by the top ten. The sample was blood. The receptors derive from a woman in her thirties in good health.

The V call is TRBV5-1, the J call TRBJ1-1; a weak D match, TRBD1 (6 bases). The V gene's germline CDR1 is SGHRS and CDR2 YFSETQ. V was cut by 0 bases and J by 6 bases, with 9 bases left in between. This CDR3 contains 13 residues. CDR3 nucleotide sequence: TGCGCCAGCAGCTTGGACAGGGCGGCTGAAGCTTTCTTT. The encoded protein is CASSLDRAAEAFF.

The chain recombines TRBV28 with TRBJ1-6; the D is unclear. Looked up from germline, CDR1 is MDHEN and CDR2 is SYDVKM. The V and J ends lost 2 bases and 4 bases respectively, with 12 bases between them. This CDR3 has 16 amino acids. The CDR3 is CASSLIPARYNSPLHF. In DNA, the CDR3 is TGTGCCAGCAGTTTAATCCCAGCCCGGTATAATTCACCCCTCCACTTT.

Here the CDR3 reads CASSTPYRTSGNTIYF. DNA of the CDR3: TGTGCCAGCAGCACACCTTACAGGACCTCTGGAAACACCATATATTTT. This chain links TRBV5-6 with TRBJ1-3; possible D gene TRBD1, 5 bases. The CDR3 runs to 16 residues. V was trimmed by 4 bases and J by 0 bases, leaving 14 bases between them. Germline CDR1 reads SGHDT; CDR2 reads YYEEEE.

This rearrangement joins TRBV7-2 to TRBJ1-2; D is ambiguous. CDR1 SGHTA and CDR2 FQGNSA come from the germline V gene. V lost 2 bases and J 1 base, leaving 8 bases between the germline ends. The CDR3 runs to 14 residues. The CDR3 bases are TGTGCCAGCAGCTTACCGGGGATTAACTATGGCTACACCTTC. It yields the protein CASSLPGINYGYTF.

The chain uses TRBV3-1 (or the pseudogene TRBV3-2) and TRBJ1-5; 7 bases agree with TRBD1. Germline V gene lookup returns CDR1 LGHDT and CDR2 YNNKEL (reference sequence). This CDR3 contains 14 residues. V lost 4 bases to trimming and J lost 0 bases; unmatched junction nucleotides: 0. CDR3 coding DNA: TGTGCCAGCAGCCGACAGGGTAGCAATCAGCCCCAGCATTTT. This sequence encodes CASSRQGSNQPQHF.

The gene calls are TRBV5-1 and TRBJ1-3, with no clear D. Germline V gives CDR1 SGHRS, CDR2 YFSETQ. This CDR3 is 16 amino acids long. V gave up 0 bases and J gave up 0 bases, with 10 bases separating them. This CDR3 reads CASSLVSGNSGNTIYF. CDR3 DNA: TGCGCCAGCAGCTTGGTGTCAGGAAACTCTGGAAACACCATATATTTT.

V gene TRBV6-5 combines with J gene TRBJ2-7, with 9 bases aligning to TRBD1. The CDR3 consists of 15 residues. Trimming took 0 bases from V and 6 from J; bases not matched to a gene: 6. The germline V gene has CDR1 MNHEY and CDR2 SVGAGI. The CDR3 loop reads CASSYSGTGFREQYF. CDR3 sequence (DNA): TGTGCCAGCAGTTACTCTGGGACAGGGTTCCGCGAGCAGTACTTC.

The chain carries TRBV6-1 and TRBJ2-7, with TRBD1 matching over 11 bases. With V trimmed by 4 bases and J by 3 bases, 8 bases remained unmatched. The CDR3 is made up of 16 amino acids. Germline CDR1 and CDR2: MNHNS and SASEGT. The CDR3 region is CASSGLGQGANYEQYF. The DNA for the CDR3 is TGTGCCAGCAGTGGCCTTGGACAGGGGGCCAACTACGAGCAGTACTTC.

The rearrangement links TRBV7-9 to TRBJ2-7; D unresolved. This CDR3 has 14 amino acids. From germline, CDR1 is SEHNR and CDR2 FQNEAQ (reference sequence). With 2 bases removed from V and 0 bases from J, the gap between germline ends came to 8 bases. The CDR3 loop is CASSLLSVSYEQYF. The CDR3 nucleotides read TGTGCCAGCAGCTTATTGTCCGTCTCCTACGAGCAGTACTTC. The variable domain in full, completed from reference TRBV7-9 and TRBJ2-7, reads DTGVSQNPRHKITKRGQNVTFRCDPISEHNRLYWYRQTLGQGPEFLTYFQNEAQLEKSRLLSDRFSAERPKGSFSTLEIQRTEQGDSAMYLCASSLLSVSYEQYFGPGTRLTVT.

This chain uses TRBV6-5 with TRBJ1-1; no firm D call. The V end was cut by 5 bases, the J end by 1 base, with 8 bases between. Per the germline V gene, CDR1 is MNHEY and CDR2 is SVGAGI. This CDR3 has 13 residues. For the CDR3, the DNA is TGTGCCAGCAGTCGCCGGAGGAACACTGAAGCTTTCTTT. Its protein product is CASSRRRNTEAFF.

V gene TRBV11-2 combines with J gene TRBJ2-2, with TRBD2 as a possible D gene (6 bases). Trimming removed 1 base at V and 7 bases at J, with 7 bases between. The CDR3 is made up of 13 amino acids. The germline gives CDR1 SGHAT, CDR2 FQNNGV. The CDR3 DNA is TGTGCCAGCAGCTTAGTCGGGGGCGGGGAGCTGTTTTTT. It translates to CASSLVGGGELFF.

The chain joins TRBV28 to TRBJ1-2; tentative D call: TRBD1 (5 bases). The CDR3 consists of 14 residues. The V end lost 7 bases, the J end lost 5 bases, and 17 bases lay between the germline ends. Germline CDR1 reads MDHEN; CDR2 reads SYDVKM. The chain's CDR3 is CASIGASPVYGYTF. The CDR3 DNA reads TGTGCCAGCATCGGGGCCTCCCCGGTGTATGGCTACACCTTC.

V usage is TRBV5-1 and J usage is TRBJ1-1, with D hard to call. CDR1 is SGHRS, CDR2 YFSETQ, per germline. The CDR3 extends over 15 amino acids. V lost 1 base to trimming and J lost 2 bases, with 12 bases between them. DNA of the CDR3: TGCGCCAGCAGCTTGTACAGTACCCTTAACACTGAAGCTTTCTTT. This gives the protein CASSLYSTLNTEAFF. The full variable domain, with the rest looked up from reference TRBV5-1 and TRBJ1-1, is KAGVTQTPRYLIKTRGQQVTLSCSPISGHRSVSWYQQTPGQGLQFLFEYFSETQRNKGNFPGRFSGRQFSNSRSEMNVSTLELGDSALYLCASSLYSTLNTEAFFGQGTRLTVV.

The genes are TRBV28 and TRBJ2-4, with a possible D match to TRBD1 (5 bases). The CDR3 contains 14 residues. V lost 7 bases and J lost 5, with 15 bases in between. Germline CDR1 is MDHEN and CDR2 is SYDVKM. The CDR3 DNA is TGTGCCAGCACCTTAAGGGGTTTGCAAAACATTCAGTACTTC. Translated: CASTLRGLQNIQYF.

This chain's CDR3 is CASSPDISYEQYF. The CDR3 coding sequence is TGTGCCAGCAGCCCCGACATCTCCTACGAGCAGTACTTC. The chain employs TRBV11-3 and TRBJ2-7; D remains ambiguous. From germline, CDR1 is SGHNT and CDR2 YENEEA. The CDR3 spans 13 residues. Trimming pared 5 bases from V and 0 bases from J, leaving 8 bases between.

The chain joins TRBV5-8 to TRBJ1-1; D not resolved. Trimming pared 2 bases from V and 1 base from J, leaving 12 bases between. There are 15 residues in the CDR3. Germline V lookup: CDR1 SGHTS, CDR2 YDEGEE. CDR3 DNA: TGTGCCAGCAGCTTAGGCAGACCCGGGAACACTGAAGCTTTCTTT. Its protein is CASSLGRPGNTEAFF.

This chain connects TRBV7-9 to TRBJ2-2, with 7 bases lining up with TRBD2. CDR3 size: 15 residues. V trimming: 5 bases; J trimming: 3 bases; junction bases outside the gene matches: 6. Germline CDR1 is SEHNR and CDR2 is FQNEAQ (reference sequence). In nucleotides, the CDR3 is TGTGCCAGCAGCCCCAGCGGGGCCTACACCGGGGAGCTGTTTTTT. Translation gives CASSPSGAYTGELFF.

This chain joins TRBV28 and TRBJ1-4; TRBD1 matches 7 bases. The CDR3 is made up of 17 amino acids. Germline V lookup: CDR1 MDHEN, CDR2 SYDVKM. V was pared by 2 bases and J by 0 bases, with 6 bases of the junction left unmatched. Written as DNA, the CDR3 is TGTGCCAGCAGTTTACTGAGACAGGGAACAACTAATGAAAAACTGTTTTTT. Its translation: CASSLLRQGTTNEKLFF.